These T cell receptor beta chains were read from a single sample in a study of blood T cell repertoires in COVID-19. The table came from immunoSEQ multiplex PCR; TCRdb's copy has only in-frame clones and leaves some out. The sample holds approximately 260,000 clones, 80% to 90% seen once. Sequencing was done on a sample of peripheral blood. The origin of the receptors is a woman aged 70-85 years with COVID-19, enrolled during active disease. Each CDR3 is given with its conserved first and last residue. A D gene is named only where the DNA matches it firmly. Clone size is stated in some rows and not others, as once, few, many or a class when expanded.

abundance: NA; d_gene: TRBD1; j_gene: TRBJ2-3; v_gene: TRBV6-2/TRBV6-3; CDR3nt: TGTGCCAGCAGTCCCCGGACAGGGAGCGCAGATACGCAGTATTTT; CDR3aa: CASSPRTGSADTQYF
abundance: NA; d_gene: NA; j_gene: TRBJ1-1; v_gene: TRBV5-5; CDR3nt: TGTGCCAGCAGCTCTCAGGCGGGGAGGAGGAATACTGAAGCTTTCTTT; CDR3aa: CASSSQAGRRNTEAFF
abundance: NA; d_gene: NA; j_gene: TRBJ2-7; v_gene: TRBV28; CDR3nt: TGTGCCAGCAGTCCGCTGATGTTGGGAGTTTACGAGCAGTACTTC; CDR3aa: CASSPLMLGVYEQYF
abundance: NA; d_gene: TRBD2; j_gene: TRBJ2-1; v_gene: TRBV15; CDR3nt: TGTGCCACCAGCAAGCTAGCGGGAGCCCCTTCCTACAATGAGCAGTTCTTC; CDR3aa: CATSKLAGAPSYNEQFF
abundance: NA; d_gene: TRBD2; j_gene: TRBJ2-7; v_gene: TRBV3-1/TRBV3-2; CDR3nt: TGTGCCAGCAGAATGGGTGGGAGGGCCTCCTACGAGCAGTACTTC; CDR3aa: CASRMGGRASYEQYF
abundance: NA; d_gene: TRBD1; j_gene: TRBJ1-5; v_gene: TRBV6-2/TRBV6-3; CDR3nt: TGTGCCAGCAGTAAAGACAGGGGGCGTCAGCCCCAGCATTTT; CDR3aa: CASSKDRGRQPQHF
abundance: NA; d_gene: NA; j_gene: TRBJ2-6; v_gene: TRBV30; CDR3nt: TGTGCCTGGATCATGTCTGGGGCCAACGTCCTGACTTTC; CDR3aa: CAWIMSGANVLTF
abundance: NA; d_gene: TRBD1; j_gene: TRBJ2-3; v_gene: TRBV3-1/TRBV3-2; CDR3nt: TGTGCCAGCAGCCGGACCGGGACAGGGGGCACAGATACGCAGTATTTT; CDR3aa: CASSRTGTGGTDTQYF
abundance: NA; d_gene: NA; j_gene: TRBJ1-2; v_gene: TRBV28; CDR3nt: TGTGCCAGCAGGAGAATACCGTATGGCTACACCTTC; CDR3aa: CASRRIPYGYTF
abundance: NA; d_gene: TRBD1; j_gene: TRBJ1-1; v_gene: TRBV28; CDR3nt: TGTGCCAGCAGTTTCCAGGGGGCGCAGGACACTGAAGCTTTCTTT; CDR3aa: CASSFQGAQDTEAFF
abundance: NA; d_gene: TRBD2; j_gene: TRBJ2-3; v_gene: TRBV3-1/TRBV3-2; CDR3nt: TGTGCCAGCAGCCTCCGGACTAGCGGGAGTAAAAAGGATACGCAGTATTTT; CDR3aa: CASSLRTSGSKKDTQYF
abundance: NA; d_gene: TRBD1; j_gene: TRBJ2-5; v_gene: TRBV12-3/TRBV12-4; CDR3nt: TGTGCCAGCAGCTGGGACAGGGACGAGACCCAGTACTTC; CDR3aa: CASSWDRDETQYF
abundance: NA; d_gene: TRBD2; j_gene: TRBJ2-1; v_gene: TRBV9; CDR3nt: TGTGCCAGCAGCCTGGCGGGAGGACGGAATGAGCAGTTCTTC; CDR3aa: CASSLAGGRNEQFF
abundance: NA; d_gene: NA; j_gene: TRBJ2-5; v_gene: TRBV11-2; CDR3nt: TGTGCCAGCAGCTTAGAGCGGCAGCCCCAAGAGACCCAGTACTTC; CDR3aa: CASSLERQPQETQYF
abundance: once; d_gene: NA; j_gene: TRBJ2-2; v_gene: TRBV6-4; CDR3nt: TGTGCCAGCAGCGGTTTGGCCGGGGAGCTGTTTTTT; CDR3aa: CASSGLAGELFF
abundance: NA; d_gene: NA; j_gene: TRBJ2-7; v_gene: TRBV7-3; CDR3nt: TGTGCCAGCAGCTTAGGGACAACAGGCGAGCAGTACTTC; CDR3aa: CASSLGTTGEQYF
abundance: NA; d_gene: NA; j_gene: TRBJ1-4; v_gene: TRBV3-1/TRBV3-2; CDR3nt: TGTGCCAGCAGCCAAGATTTTGGGGCCGGGCGTGGGGAAAAACTGTTTTTT; CDR3aa: CASSQDFGAGRGEKLFF
abundance: once; d_gene: NA; j_gene: TRBJ1-2; v_gene: TRBV19; CDR3nt: TGTGCCAGTAGTACCGGCCAGGGGCCCTATGGCTACACCTTC; CDR3aa: CASSTGQGPYGYTF
abundance: NA; d_gene: TRBD1; j_gene: TRBJ2-7; v_gene: TRBV5-6; CDR3nt: TGTGCCAGCAGCTTAAGGGCAGGGGGCTTGTACGAGCAGTACTTC; CDR3aa: CASSLRAGGLYEQYF
abundance: NA; d_gene: NA; j_gene: TRBJ2-1; v_gene: TRBV15; CDR3nt: TGTGCCACCAGCAGAGATTTTGGCGGGGTCTCCTACAATGAGCAGTTCTTC; CDR3aa: CATSRDFGGVSYNEQFF
abundance: NA; d_gene: TRBD1; j_gene: TRBJ1-2; v_gene: TRBV30; CDR3nt: TGTGCCTGGAGTGGGACAGGGGAGTTCTATGGCTACACCTTC; CDR3aa: CAWSGTGEFYGYTF
abundance: NA; d_gene: NA; j_gene: TRBJ1-2; v_gene: TRBV11-2; CDR3nt: TGTGCCAGCAGCTCGAGGGGGGGGAACTATGGCTACACCTTC; CDR3aa: CASSSRGGNYGYTF
abundance: NA; d_gene: TRBD1; j_gene: TRBJ1-5; v_gene: TRBV5-1; CDR3nt: TGCGCCAGCAGCTTGGGACAGGGGGACCAGCCCCAGCATTTT; CDR3aa: CASSLGQGDQPQHF
abundance: NA; d_gene: TRBD1; j_gene: TRBJ2-4; v_gene: TRBV5-5; CDR3nt: TGTGCCAGCAGCCACAATCCGGGACAGGAAAACATTCAGTACTTC; CDR3aa: CASSHNPGQENIQYF
abundance: NA; d_gene: NA; j_gene: TRBJ1-6; v_gene: TRBV6-1; CDR3nt: TGTGCCAGCAGTGAAGGGCAGGGGATGACACCCCTCCACTTT; CDR3aa: CASSEGQGMTPLHF
abundance: NA; d_gene: TRBD1; j_gene: TRBJ1-1; v_gene: TRBV10-3; CDR3nt: TGTGCCGCGGGACAGTTAGTTAACACTGAAGCTTTCTTT; CDR3aa: CAAGQLVNTEAFF
abundance: NA; d_gene: NA; j_gene: TRBJ1-3; v_gene: TRBV14; CDR3nt: TGTGCCAGCAGCCAAGATCTTTTAACAGGAGACTCTGGAAACACCATATATTTT; CDR3aa: CASSQDLLTGDSGNTIYF
abundance: NA; d_gene: TRBD2; j_gene: TRBJ2-1; v_gene: TRBV7-9; CDR3nt: TGTGCCAGCAGCACCCAACTAGCGTTCCTATCCAATGAGCAGTTCTTC; CDR3aa: CASSTQLAFLSNEQFF
abundance: NA; d_gene: NA; j_gene: TRBJ1-1; v_gene: TRBV5-1; CDR3nt: TGCGCCAGCAGCAAGGAGTACAGGGACCACACTGAAGCTTTCTTT; CDR3aa: CASSKEYRDHTEAFF
abundance: NA; d_gene: TRBD2; j_gene: TRBJ2-1; v_gene: TRBV19; CDR3nt: TGTGCCAGCACCCCCGGGGGGTCCTACAATGAGCAGTTCTTC; CDR3aa: CASTPGGSYNEQFF
abundance: NA; d_gene: TRBD2; j_gene: TRBJ2-1; v_gene: TRBV7-9; CDR3nt: TGTGCCAGCAGCCGGACTAGCGGGAGTTACAATGAGCAGTTCTTC; CDR3aa: CASSRTSGSYNEQFF
abundance: NA; d_gene: NA; j_gene: TRBJ2-7; v_gene: TRBV15; CDR3nt: TGTGCCACCAAAACAGATTACCCTGAGAACGAGCAGTACTTC; CDR3aa: CATKTDYPENEQYF
abundance: NA; d_gene: TRBD2; j_gene: TRBJ2-1; v_gene: TRBV4-2; CDR3nt: TGTGCCAGCAGCCAAGCTACTCGGGCGGGAGAACATGAGCAGTTCTTC; CDR3aa: CASSQATRAGEHEQFF
abundance: NA; d_gene: NA; j_gene: TRBJ2-7; v_gene: TRBV6-7; CDR3nt: TGTGCCAGCAGTTACTCGTCAGCAGGGCACGAGCAGTACTTC; CDR3aa: CASSYSSAGHEQYF
abundance: once; d_gene: TRBD2; j_gene: TRBJ2-1; v_gene: TRBV9; CDR3nt: TGTGCCAGCAGCGAGGCCGGCGATGGATGGGGCGCAGCGGGAGGCTCCTACAATGAGCAGTTCTTC; CDR3aa: CASSEAGDGWGAAGGSYNEQFF
abundance: NA; d_gene: NA; j_gene: TRBJ1-2; v_gene: TRBV13; CDR3nt: TGTGCCAGCAGCTCCCTTCGTAACTATGGCTACACCTTC; CDR3aa: CASSSLRNYGYTF
abundance: NA; d_gene: NA; j_gene: TRBJ1-1; v_gene: TRBV7-3; CDR3nt: TGTGCCAGCAGCTTACAATCGAACACTGAAGCTTTCTTT; CDR3aa: CASSLQSNTEAFF